The clone carrying this T cell receptor beta chain was seen a handful of times. Time point defined: persistent/refractory GD, antithyroid drugs over 5 years with positive TRAb. Generation of the TCR library employed RNA extracted from PBMCs. These data belong to a study of regulatory T cells in long-lasting Graves disease. This CDR3 has 16 residues. V trimming: 3 bases; J trimming: 1 base; junction bases outside the gene matches: 7. In germline, CDR1 is SGHDT, CDR2 YYEEEE. Building of the TCR beta libraries involved iRepertoire HTBI primers and Arm-PCR of CDR3 regions. TCRdb fed the multiplex PCR reads into MiXCR, producing one record per CDR3 protein. Here the sample spans roughly 500,000 distinct CDR3 sequences, under 25% being singletons.

The chain joins TRBV5-6 to TRBJ1-2, with 9 bases fitting TRBD1. Sequencing was performed on peripheral blood mononuclear cells (PBMCs), taken when the disease was refractory, from a patient treated with antithyroid drugs. The receptor comes from a female donor with Graves disease. Written as DNA, the CDR3 is TGTGCCAGCAGCTGGGGACAGGGCCGGGGTAACTATGGCTACACCTTC. It translates to CASSWGQGRGNYGYTF.